Following are 18 T cell receptor beta chains from one sample sequenced in a study of blood T cell repertoires in COVID-19. TCRdb's table, derived via immunoSEQ multiplex PCR, lists solely in-frame clones and lacks some. The sample holds more than 85,000 clones, about 83% seen once. Input material: peripheral blood. These receptors all come from a middle-aged man with active or convalescent COVID-19.

This clone was counted a single time. The V gene is TRBV29-1, the J gene TRBJ1-4; TRBD1 is a possible D gene (6 bases). Germline CDR1 is SQVTM and CDR2 is ANQGSEA. This CDR3 region has 14 residues. With 6 bases removed from V and 0 bases from J, the gap between germline ends came to 11 bases. This chain's CDR3 is CSVGAGATNEKLFF. The CDR3, as DNA: TGCAGCGTCGGGGCAGGGGCAACTAATGAAAAACTGTTTTTT.

A few counts support this clone. The rearrangement joins TRBV19 to TRBJ1-2, with 7 positions matching TRBD1. From germline, CDR1 is LNHDA and CDR2 SQIVND (reference sequence). The V and J ends lost 6 bases and 4 bases, in that order; junction bases with no gene match: 2. The CDR3 is 12 residues long. The chain's CDR3 is CASRTGLYGYTF. DNA for the CDR3: TGTGCCAGTAGGACAGGGCTCTATGGCTACACCTTC.

J is TRBJ2-7 and V is TRBV9, with D tentatively TRBD1 (6 bases). The V and J ends lost 4 bases and 2 bases respectively, with 13 bases between them. CDR1 and CDR2 (germline): SGDLS, YYNGEE. The length of the CDR3 is 14 residues. CDR3: CASSKLQGTYEQYF. The CDR3, as DNA: TGTGCCAGCAGCAAATTACAGGGTACCTACGAGCAGTACTTC.

The chain has TRBV6-6 and TRBJ1-5; 7 positions agree with TRBD1. After removal of 7 bases from V and 5 bases from J, the junction contained 5 bases not matched to a gene. This CDR3 is 13 amino acids long. CDR1 MNHNY and CDR2 SVGAGI come from the germline V gene (reference sequence). In DNA form, the CDR3 reads TGTGCCAGCACCGACAGGGCCTATCAGCCCCAGCATTTT. Protein: CASTDRAYQPQHF.

CDR3 protein: CALKPPGTAPLNTEAFF. CDR3 nucleotide sequence: TGTGCCTTAAAACCCCCCGGGACAGCGCCCCTGAACACTGAAGCTTTCTTT. This chain joins TRBV9 and TRBJ1-1; 7 bases line up with TRBD1. The CDR3 contains 17 residues. Per the germline V gene, CDR1 is SGDLS and CDR2 is YYNGEE. J was trimmed by 0 bases and V by 10 bases; bases with no gene match: 18.

The chain employs TRBV5-1 and TRBJ1-4; TRBD1 aligns across 8 bases. The CDR3 runs 14 residues. Germline CDR1 is SGHRS and CDR2 is YFSETQ. Trimming at V came to 3 bases and at J to 7 bases, leaving 5 bases not matched to a gene. DNA of the CDR3: TGCGCCAGCAGCTCGAGGACAGGGAGTGAAAAACTGTTTTTT. Its protein is CASSSRTGSEKLFF.

The chain couples TRBV13 to TRBJ1-2; TRBD1 agrees at 8 bases. CDR1 and CDR2 from the germline V gene are PRHDT and FYEKMQ (reference sequence). V was clipped by 6 bases and J by 2 bases; unmatched bases: 5. This CDR3 has 14 residues. DNA for the CDR3: TGTGCCAGCAGTGGACAGGGCAGGAACTATGGCTACACCTTC. As protein: CASSGQGRNYGYTF.

The CDR3 sequence: CASSSQGQGAGEQYF. CDR3 nucleotide sequence: TGCGCCAGCAGTTCCCAGGGACAGGGGGCAGGCGAGCAGTACTTC. V usage is TRBV10-1 and J usage is TRBJ2-7, with 12 bases that match TRBD1. CDR3 size: 15 residues. In germline, CDR1 is WNHNN, CDR2 SYGVQD (reference sequence). V dropped 5 bases and J dropped 6; count of bases not matched to a gene: 8.

The chain recombines TRBV18 with TRBJ2-2, with 8 positions matching TRBD1. This CDR3 has 14 amino acids. V lost 6 bases, J lost 1 base, and 1 base stayed unmatched. Germline lookup yields CDR1 KGHSH and CDR2 LQKENI. CDR3 sequence reads: CASSDRGNTGELFF. In DNA, the CDR3 is TGTGCCAGCTCCGACAGGGGGAACACCGGGGAGCTGTTTTTT.

The rearrangement joins TRBV7-9 to TRBJ1-2; a weak D match, TRBD1 (6 bases). CDR3 length: 17 residues. V lost 1 base to trimming and J lost 3 bases, with 18 bases between them. Germline V gene sequence: CDR1 SEHNR, CDR2 FQNEAQ (reference sequence). CDR3: CASSLVALGTTDYGYTF. The CDR3 coding sequence is TGTGCCAGCAGCTTAGTGGCCCTCGGGACAACGGACTATGGCTACACCTTC.

V usage is TRBV5-1 and J usage is TRBJ2-1, with a possible D match to TRBD2 (6 bases). CDR3 length equals 14 residues. Trimming removed 8 bases from V and 4 bases from J, with 16 bases in between. Per the germline V gene, CDR1 is SGHRS and CDR2 is YFSETQ. The CDR3 here is CASHLGTEYNEQFF. CDR3 bases: TGCGCCAGTCATCTCGGGACTGAATACAATGAGCAGTTCTTC. The full variable domain, its missing parts supplied by reference TRBV5-1 and TRBJ2-1, is KAGVTQTPRYLIKTRGQQVTLSCSPISGHRSVSWYQQTPGQGLQFLFEYFSETQRNKGNFPGRFSGRQFSNSRSEMNVSTLELGDSALYLCASHLGTEYNEQFFGPGTRLTVL.

The CDR3 DNA is TGTGCCAGCAGTTCCCGGGACTTCGGCAGCGATCAGCCCCAGCATTTT. Protein: CASSSRDFGSDQPQHF. The chain employs TRBV5-6 and TRBJ1-5; tentatively, D is TRBD1 (5 bases). CDR3 length equals 16 residues. CDR1 is SGHDT and CDR2 is YYEEEE in the germline V gene. Trimming took 5 bases from V and 5 from J, leaving 20 bases between them.

The chain recombines TRBV12-5 with TRBJ2-1; the D gene is possibly TRBD1 (5 bases). Germline loops: CDR1 LGHNT, CDR2 FRNRAP. The CDR3 runs 16 residues. Trimming removed 1 base from V and 7 bases from J, with 17 bases in between. The CDR3: CASGLALPAGRNEQFF. In nucleotides, the CDR3 is TGTGCTAGTGGTTTGGCACTCCCGGCAGGGCGGAATGAGCAGTTCTTC.

The chain carries TRBV10-3 and TRBJ1-4; D may be TRBD1 (5 bases). CDR1 and CDR2 (germline): ENHRY, SYGVKD. The V end lost 10 bases, the J end lost 7 bases, and 28 bases lay between the germline ends. The length of the CDR3 is 17 residues. DNA of the CDR3: TGTGCCACACGACCTGGTGGCAGGGTCGGTTCTGGTGAAAAACTGTTTTTT. Its protein is CATRPGGRVGSGEKLFF.

The chain recombines TRBV27 with TRBJ2-5; 11 bases agree with TRBD2. From germline, CDR1 is MNHEY and CDR2 SMNVEV (reference sequence). Trimming cost V 1 base and J 2 bases; bases outside gene matches: 3. This CDR3 spans 16 amino acids. The CDR3, as DNA: TGTGCCAGCAGTTTATTGCTAGCGGGGGGTCAAGAGACCCAGTACTTC. Its translation is CASSLLLAGGQETQYF.

The CDR3, as DNA: TGTGCCACTTCCGGGACAGGGGTGCCGAACACTGAAGCTTTCTTT. As protein: CATSGTGVPNTEAFF. V and J are TRBV6-5 and TRBJ1-1; 10 nucleotides line up with TRBD1. The germline V gene encodes CDR1 MNHEY and CDR2 SVGAGI. V lost 10 bases and J lost 1; bases outside the gene matches: 9. CDR3 length: 15 residues.

This clone occurred once. The CDR3 is CASTLASGGSEQFF. In DNA form, the CDR3 reads TGTGCCAGCACCCTCGCTAGCGGGGGATCTGAGCAGTTCTTC. V is TRBV6-6 and J is TRBJ2-1, with 10 bases aligning to TRBD2. CDR1 MNHNY and CDR2 SVGAGI come from the germline V gene (reference sequence). The V and J ends lost 7 bases and 9 bases, in that order; junction bases with no gene match: 9. The CDR3 totals 14 residues.

The gene calls are TRBV7-9 and TRBJ2-7; 9 bases agree with TRBD2. Germline CDR1 reads SEHNR; CDR2 reads FQNEAQ (reference sequence). V trimming: 0 bases; J trimming: 2 bases; junction bases outside the gene matches: 5. The CDR3 covers 16 residues. CDR3 region: CASSLASGGPTYEQYF. DNA of the CDR3: TGTGCCAGCAGCTTAGCGAGCGGGGGGCCCACCTACGAGCAGTACTTC.